Sequencing of this T cell receptor (beta chain) was carried out in a study of somatic mutations in cytotoxic T cells in rheumatoid arthritis. Study-wide context: Flow-sorting brought some V beta antibody-stained T-cell populations to nearly 100% purity, V beta1+ cells sequenced for TCRB among them. Study-level points and caveats: Of around 60 patients, several had a largest CD8+ clone that exceeded 20% of CD8+ cells.

For this clone: Its antigen is unknown.

J gave up 2 bases and V 7 bases, and 4 bases lay outside the gene matches. The CDR3 sequence is 13 residues long. CDR1 and CDR2 (germline): LNHDA, SQIVND (reference sequence). Repertoires were generated with immunoSEQ multiplex PCR, while TCRdb's copy carries only in-frame clones and drops some. The sample contains about 14,000 clones, around nine tenths of which appear only once. This sequence originates from a man aged 70 or older with rheumatoid arthritis. The V gene is TRBV19, the J gene TRBJ2-5; TRBD1 aligns across 7 bases. The sample consisted of CD4+ T cells sorted from blood. The CDR3 DNA sequence: TGTGCCAGTAACCGGGACAGACAAGAGACCCAGTACTTC. Amino acids: CASNRDRQETQYF.